A selection of T cell receptor beta chains follows, all from one sample in a study of blood T cell repertoires in COVID-19. Sequencing was performed with immunoSEQ multiplex PCR; in TCRdb, only in-frame clones are kept and a portion is missing. The sample yields more than 300,000 clones, roughly 91% seen once. Sequences were obtained from PBMCs or T cells enriched from blood (not recorded which). The receptors here all came from a woman aged 18-30 years who had recovered from COVID-19. The CDR3 runs from the conserved cysteine through the conserved F or W. Each record gives: CDR3 length, J gene, clone size, D gene, V gene, CDR3 DNA, CDR3 protein. D genes are given only for firm matches. Part of the rows lack a size; the others show once, few, many or a class for expanded clones.

cdr3_length: 13
j_call: TRBJ1-1
clone_size: NA
d_call: TRBD1
v_call: TRBV29-1
cdr3_nt: TGCAGCACTTCGACAGGGGGGAACACTGAAGCTTTCTTT
cdr3_aa: CSTSTGGNTEAFF

cdr3_length: 15
j_call: TRBJ1-6
clone_size: once
d_call: TRBD1
v_call: TRBV7-9
cdr3_nt: TGTGCCAGCAGCTTAGCGAGAGGGGGCAATTCACCCCTCCACTTT
cdr3_aa: CASSLARGGNSPLHF

cdr3_length: 14
j_call: TRBJ1-1
clone_size: NA
d_call: TRBD1
v_call: TRBV30
cdr3_nt: TGTGCCTGGGGATACAGGGGAGGAAGCACTGAAGCTTTCTTT
cdr3_aa: CAWGYRGGSTEAFF

cdr3_length: 15
j_call: TRBJ1-5
clone_size: NA
d_call: NA
v_call: TRBV4-1
cdr3_nt: TGCGCCAGCAGCCATGGCACTGAGGGAAATCAGCCCCAGCATTTT
cdr3_aa: CASSHGTEGNQPQHF

cdr3_length: 15
j_call: TRBJ1-2
clone_size: NA
d_call: NA
v_call: TRBV27
cdr3_nt: TGTGCCAGCAGTCCTAGTGCTGGGGAGGGGTATGGCTACACCTTC
cdr3_aa: CASSPSAGEGYGYTF

cdr3_length: 14
j_call: TRBJ1-5
clone_size: NA
d_call: NA
v_call: TRBV28
cdr3_nt: TGTGCCAGCAGTTTGTCAAAGGGGCATCAGCCCCAGCATTTT
cdr3_aa: CASSLSKGHQPQHF

cdr3_length: 11
j_call: TRBJ1-1
clone_size: NA
d_call: TRBD1
v_call: TRBV29-1
cdr3_nt: TGCAGCGTTGGACAGGGGTCTGAAGCTTTCTTT
cdr3_aa: CSVGQGSEAFF

cdr3_length: 15
j_call: TRBJ1-6
clone_size: NA
d_call: NA
v_call: TRBV2
cdr3_nt: TGTGCCAGCAGTGAACTTGGGCGGGGTAATTCACCCCTCCACTTT
cdr3_aa: CASSELGRGNSPLHF

cdr3_length: 13
j_call: TRBJ2-7
clone_size: NA
d_call: NA
v_call: TRBV25-1
cdr3_nt: TGTGCCAGCAGGGGGCGGAACTCCTACGAGCAGTACTTC
cdr3_aa: CASRGRNSYEQYF

cdr3_length: 11
j_call: TRBJ2-1
clone_size: NA
d_call: TRBD2
v_call: TRBV30
cdr3_nt: TGTGCCTGGAGGTCGGGGGGGGGACAGTTCTTC
cdr3_aa: CAWRSGGGQFF

cdr3_length: 14
j_call: TRBJ1-2
clone_size: NA
d_call: NA
v_call: TRBV7-2
cdr3_nt: TGTGCCAGCAGCTTGAGGGAATCTAACTATGGCTACACCTTC
cdr3_aa: CASSLRESNYGYTF

cdr3_length: 16
j_call: TRBJ1-1
clone_size: NA
d_call: TRBD1
v_call: TRBV10-3
cdr3_nt: TGTGCCATCGCGAAGAGTGGGACAGGAGTCAACACTGAAGCTTTCTTT
cdr3_aa: CAIAKSGTGVNTEAFF

cdr3_length: 13
j_call: TRBJ2-5
clone_size: once
d_call: TRBD2
v_call: TRBV12-3/TRBV12-4
cdr3_nt: TGTGCCAGCAGTTTCGGATCGGGGGGTGACCAGTACTTC
cdr3_aa: CASSFGSGGDQYF

cdr3_length: 16
j_call: TRBJ2-3
clone_size: NA
d_call: NA
v_call: TRBV10-1
cdr3_nt: TGCGCCAGGAGGCCACTCGCGGACTCTAGCACAGATACGCAGTATTTT
cdr3_aa: CARRPLADSSTDTQYF

cdr3_length: 17
j_call: TRBJ2-7
clone_size: few
d_call: NA
v_call: TRBV10-3
cdr3_nt: TGTGCCATCAGTGAGTCATTAGACTACCCGGCTCCCTACGAGCAGTACTTC
cdr3_aa: CAISESLDYPAPYEQYF

cdr3_length: 16
j_call: TRBJ1-1
clone_size: NA
d_call: TRBD1
v_call: TRBV5-1
cdr3_nt: TGCGCCAGCAGCTTGCGGACAGGACAGGTGAACACTGAAGCTTTCTTT
cdr3_aa: CASSLRTGQVNTEAFF

cdr3_length: 15
j_call: TRBJ1-1
clone_size: NA
d_call: TRBD1
v_call: TRBV7-8
cdr3_nt: TGTGCCAGCAGCTTAACCCACAGGGGTGGCACTGAAGCTTTCTTT
cdr3_aa: CASSLTHRGGTEAFF

cdr3_length: 14
j_call: TRBJ2-7
clone_size: NA
d_call: TRBD2
v_call: TRBV3-1/TRBV3-2
cdr3_nt: TGTGCCAGCAGCCAGTCGACTAGCGCCGACGAGCAGTACTTC
cdr3_aa: CASSQSTSADEQYF

cdr3_length: 16
j_call: TRBJ1-4
clone_size: NA
d_call: NA
v_call: TRBV18
cdr3_nt: TGTGCCAGCTCACCTATTAACAGGGAAACTAATGAAAAACTGTTTTTT
cdr3_aa: CASSPINRETNEKLFF

cdr3_length: 14
j_call: TRBJ1-5
clone_size: NA
d_call: NA
v_call: TRBV7-9
cdr3_nt: TGTGCCAGCAGCACCGGAGGGATCAATCAGCCCCAGCATTTT
cdr3_aa: CASSTGGINQPQHF

cdr3_length: 13
j_call: TRBJ1-4
clone_size: NA
d_call: NA
v_call: TRBV29-1
cdr3_nt: TGCAGCGTTGGTCGGGATTTTAATGAAAAACTGTTTTTT
cdr3_aa: CSVGRDFNEKLFF

cdr3_length: 16
j_call: TRBJ2-2
clone_size: NA
d_call: TRBD2
v_call: TRBV30
cdr3_nt: TGTGCCTGGAGACTCGGACTAGCGGCGGGAACCGGGGAGCTGTTTTTT
cdr3_aa: CAWRLGLAAGTGELFF

cdr3_length: 14
j_call: TRBJ2-3
clone_size: once
d_call: TRBD1
v_call: TRBV18
cdr3_nt: TGTGCCAGCTCGCTCGGACAGGGCACAGATACGCAGTATTTT
cdr3_aa: CASSLGQGTDTQYF

cdr3_length: 15
j_call: TRBJ2-5
clone_size: NA
d_call: TRBD2
v_call: TRBV27
cdr3_nt: TGTGCCAGCAGTCTCACCCTTGGAGTAGCGGGGGTCAAGTACTTC
cdr3_aa: CASSLTLGVAGVKYF

cdr3_length: 16
j_call: TRBJ2-1
clone_size: NA
d_call: TRBD2
v_call: TRBV11-2
cdr3_nt: TGTGCCAGCAGCTTCCACGGACTAGCGGGGTACAATGAGCAGTTCTTC
cdr3_aa: CASSFHGLAGYNEQFF

cdr3_length: 17
j_call: TRBJ2-7
clone_size: NA
d_call: TRBD2
v_call: TRBV5-1
cdr3_nt: TGCGCCAGCAGCTTGGGCGGGAATAGCGGGGGATTCTACGAGCAGTACTTC
cdr3_aa: CASSLGGNSGGFYEQYF

cdr3_length: 13
j_call: TRBJ1-1
clone_size: NA
d_call: TRBD1
v_call: TRBV7-9
cdr3_nt: TGTGCCAGCTCACAGGGGGCGATCACTGAAGCTTTCTTT
cdr3_aa: CASSQGAITEAFF

cdr3_length: 16
j_call: TRBJ2-2
clone_size: NA
d_call: NA
v_call: TRBV5-1
cdr3_nt: TGCGCCAGCAGCCCGTACCGGAGAGGGAACACCGGGGAGCTGTTTTTT
cdr3_aa: CASSPYRRGNTGELFF

cdr3_length: 12
j_call: TRBJ2-6
clone_size: NA
d_call: TRBD1
v_call: TRBV24-1
cdr3_nt: TGTGCCACAGGGACAGGGTACCACGTCCTGACTTTC
cdr3_aa: CATGTGYHVLTF

cdr3_length: 16
j_call: TRBJ1-5
clone_size: NA
d_call: TRBD1
v_call: TRBV6-6
cdr3_nt: TGTGCCAGCAGTTACTCCCCCGGACAGGGGAGTCAGCCCCAGCATTTT
cdr3_aa: CASSYSPGQGSQPQHF

cdr3_length: 14
j_call: TRBJ1-2
clone_size: NA
d_call: TRBD1
v_call: TRBV20-1
cdr3_nt: TGCAGTGCTAGTATCTCGGCAGGGGGCGATGGCTACACCTTC
cdr3_aa: CSASISAGGDGYTF

cdr3_length: 12
j_call: TRBJ1-1
clone_size: NA
d_call: TRBD1
v_call: TRBV6-5
cdr3_nt: TGTGCCAGCAGTTCCGAGGACAGGGTGGCTTTCTTT
cdr3_aa: CASSSEDRVAFF

cdr3_length: 14
j_call: TRBJ1-1
clone_size: once
d_call: NA
v_call: TRBV24-1
cdr3_nt: TGTGCCACCAGTGACCCCGCGCGCGGGACTGAAGCTTTCTTT
cdr3_aa: CATSDPARGTEAFF